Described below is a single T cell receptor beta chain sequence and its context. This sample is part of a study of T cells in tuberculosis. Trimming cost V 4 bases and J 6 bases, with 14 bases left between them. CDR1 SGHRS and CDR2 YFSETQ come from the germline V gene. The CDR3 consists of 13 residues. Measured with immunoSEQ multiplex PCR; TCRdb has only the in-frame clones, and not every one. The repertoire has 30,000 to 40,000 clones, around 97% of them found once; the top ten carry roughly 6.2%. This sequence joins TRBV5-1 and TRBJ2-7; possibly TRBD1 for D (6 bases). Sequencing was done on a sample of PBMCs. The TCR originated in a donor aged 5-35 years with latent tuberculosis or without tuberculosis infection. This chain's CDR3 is CASSTGPTGEQYF. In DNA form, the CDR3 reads TGCGCCAGCAGCACGGGTCCGACAGGCGAGCAGTACTTC.